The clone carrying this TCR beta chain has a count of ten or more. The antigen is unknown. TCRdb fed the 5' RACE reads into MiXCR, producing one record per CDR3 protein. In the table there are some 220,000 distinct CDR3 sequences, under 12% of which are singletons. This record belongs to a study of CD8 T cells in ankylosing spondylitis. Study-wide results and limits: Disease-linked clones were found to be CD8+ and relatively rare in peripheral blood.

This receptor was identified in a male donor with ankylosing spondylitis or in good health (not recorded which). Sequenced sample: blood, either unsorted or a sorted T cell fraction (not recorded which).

The CDR3 sequence: CASSPSGRAGGTDTQYF. The CDR3 DNA is TGTGCCAGCAGCCCGAGCGGGAGGGCCGGGGGCACAGATACGCAGTATTTT. The rearrangement joins TRBV7-9 to TRBJ2-3; 10 nucleotides line up with TRBD2. This CDR3 contains 17 residues. CDR1 is SEHNR and CDR2 is FQNEAQ in the germline V gene (reference sequence). V was clipped by 5 bases and J by 1 base; unmatched bases: 9.